The clone carrying this T cell receptor (beta chain) was seen ten or more times. Its cognate antigen is unknown. These data come from a study of spatial heterogeneity in lung cancer. Study-level information: Tumor-region TCR transcript counts correlated strongly with a T cell module score from matched bulk RNA-seq.

Regarding the study as a whole: Counts of expanded alpha and beta TCRs within tumors tracked the tumor nonsynonymous mutation count.

V shed 4 bases and J shed 2 bases, with 11 bases lying between them. Germline CDR1 and CDR2: SGHRS and YFSETQ. This CDR3 is 14 amino acids long. Sample time point: sample taken at primary tumor resection. MiXCR, applied by TCRdb to the 5' RACE reads, yields one record per CDR3 protein. Of around 4,200 distinct CDR3 sequences listed, 10% to 11% are singletons. V and J are TRBV5-1 and TRBJ2-3; D may be TRBD2 (5 bases). This sample comprised lung tumor tissue, obtained at surgery. This TCR was recovered from a male donor with early-stage non-small cell lung cancer. The CDR3 DNA is TGCGCCAGCAGCGGTGGACTTAACACAGATACGCAGTATTTT. It is translated as CASSGGLNTDTQYF. Based on the CDR3 plus reference TRBV5-1 and TRBJ2-3, the full variable domain is KAGVTQTPRYLIKTRGQQVTLSCSPISGHRSVSWYQQTPGQGLQFLFEYFSETQRNKGNFPGRFSGRQFSNSRSEMNVSTLELGDSALYLCASSGGLNTDTQYFGPGTRLTVL.